What follows are 18 T cell receptor beta chains derived from one specimen sequenced in a study of cytomegalovirus exposure and HLA in healthy donors. The PCR employed 60 Vbeta primers together with 13 Jbeta primers. Sequencing used immunoSEQ multiplex PCR; TCRdb keeps in-frame clones, though not all of them. Counted here are about 210,000 clones, about 80% occurring once; the ten biggest clones make up around 6%. The sequenced sample was PBMCs. The receptors shown here come from a man aged 40-50 years in good health and CMV-seropositive.

The chain has TRBV11-2 and TRBJ2-1, with TRBD2 matching 9 bases. V shed 2 bases, J shed 8 bases, and the junction held 10 bases outside the gene matches. The CDR3 contains 16 residues. The V gene's germline CDR1 is SGHAT and CDR2 FQNNGV. Here the CDR3 DNA reads TGTGCCAGCAGCTTACTTGGACTAGCGCCCATGGATGAGCAGTTCTTC. Amino acid sequence: CASSLLGLAPMDEQFF.

This chain links TRBV6-6 with TRBJ2-3, with 8 bases aligning to TRBD1. Germline V gives CDR1 MNHNY, CDR2 SVGAGI (reference sequence). V shed 7 bases, J shed 0 bases, and the junction held 3 bases outside the gene matches. The CDR3 runs 14 residues. CDR3 protein: CASTDRGSTDTQYF. The CDR3 DNA reads as TGTGCCAGCACCGACAGGGGTAGCACAGATACGCAGTATTTT.

The chain uses TRBV5-1 and TRBJ1-1; 9 bases fit TRBD1. Trimming cost V 2 bases and J 4 bases; bases outside gene matches: 6. Germline CDR1 is SGHRS and CDR2 is YFSETQ. The CDR3 has 15 amino acids. As DNA, the CDR3 is TGCGCCAGCAGCTTAGGGACAGGGAGAAGCACTGAAGCTTTCTTT. The encoded protein is CASSLGTGRSTEAFF.

The V call is TRBV7-3, the J call TRBJ1-1; possibly TRBD1 for D (5 bases). In germline, CDR1 is SGHTA, CDR2 FQGTGA. This CDR3 spans 15 amino acids. Trimming stripped 6 bases from V and 1 base from J, with 15 bases between. The DNA for the CDR3 is TGTGCCAGCAGAGTCGGGGGAATGACGAACACTGAAGCTTTCTTT. Residues: CASRVGGMTNTEAFF. Complete variable domain (other parts from reference TRBV7-3 and TRBJ1-1): GAGVSQTPSNKVTEKGKYVELRCDPISGHTALYWYRQSLGQGPEFLIYFQGTGAADDSGLPNDRFFAVRPEGSVSTLKIQRTERGDSAVYLCASRVGGMTNTEAFFGQGTRLTVV.

This clone has a single count. Other DNA sequences in the same sample also yield this CDR3. The chain recombines TRBV6-1 with TRBJ1-1; 7 nucleotides line up with TRBD1. The ends lost 5 bases at V and 1 base at J; junction bases unmatched: 4. CDR1 MNHNS and CDR2 SASEGT come from the germline V gene. The CDR3 consists of 14 residues. DNA for the CDR3: TGTGCCAGCAGTCGGGACAGCACGAACACTGAAGCTTTCTTT. Its translation is CASSRDSTNTEAFF.

The chain is built from TRBV4-1 and TRBJ2-7; 7 bases align to TRBD2. CDR3 length equals 14 residues. Unmatched junction bases numbered 6, after V lost 1 base and J lost 6 bases. CDR1 is MGHRA and CDR2 is YSYEKL in the germline V gene. CDR3 DNA sequence: TGCGCCAGCAGCCAAGGCAGCGGGGCCCTCGAGCAGTACTTC. Its translation is CASSQGSGALEQYF.

The chain carries TRBV6-5 and TRBJ2-3; 9 bases line up with TRBD1. Germline CDR1 and CDR2: MNHEY and SVGAGI. With V trimmed by 0 bases and J by 6 bases, 7 bases remained unmatched. CDR3 length equals 16 residues. CDR3 sequence: CASSYSPSTGGDTQYF. DNA for the CDR3: TGTGCCAGCAGTTACTCCCCGTCGACAGGGGGGGATACGCAGTATTTT.

V gene TRBV7-6 combines with J gene TRBJ2-1; 9 nucleotides agree with TRBD2. J was trimmed by 3 bases and V by 1 base; bases with no gene match: 7. Germline-derived CDR1 and CDR2 are SGHVS and FNYEAQ. The CDR3 runs to 17 residues. The CDR3 reads CASSLGGLAFGYNEQFF. In DNA, the CDR3 is TGTGCCAGCAGCTTAGGGGGACTAGCCTTTGGCTACAATGAGCAGTTCTTC.

This chain uses TRBV18 with TRBJ2-2, with 8 positions matching TRBD1. This CDR3 is 15 amino acids long. Germline V gives CDR1 KGHSH, CDR2 LQKENI. Losses at the gene ends were 3 bases for V and 4 bases for J; bases not matched to a gene: 4. Written as DNA, the CDR3 is TGTGCCAGCTCACCCGGACAGGGTACCACCGGGGAGCTGTTTTTT. It translates to CASSPGQGTTGELFF.

This clone appeared a single time. The CDR3, as DNA: TGTGCCTGGGGTGCGGGTGGCAATGAGCAGTTCTTC. Translation: CAWGAGGNEQFF. The chain uses TRBV30 and TRBJ2-1; possible D gene TRBD2, 5 bases. The germline V and J ends were trimmed by 5 bases and 6 bases, with 11 bases remaining between them. CDR1 and CDR2 (germline): GTSNPN, SVGIG (reference sequence). This CDR3 contains 12 residues.

The rearrangement uses TRBV5-4 and TRBJ2-7; 9 bases are shared with TRBD1. This CDR3 comprises 14 residues. CDR1 is SGHNT and CDR2 is YYREEE in the germline V gene (reference sequence). V was clipped by 4 bases and J by 1 base; unmatched bases: 3. The CDR3 nucleotides are TGTGCCAGCAGCCCGGACAGGGGTTCCTACGAGCAGTACTTC. Protein: CASSPDRGSYEQYF.

The rearrangement joins TRBV6-4 to TRBJ2-1, with 9 bases lining up with TRBD2. The CDR3 covers 15 residues. The germline V gene encodes CDR1 MRHNA and CDR2 SNTAGT. With V trimmed by 0 bases and J by 8 bases, 5 bases remained unmatched. CDR3 nucleotides: TGTGCCAGCAGTGACTCTGCTAGCGGGACCTATGAGCAGTTCTTC. This encodes CASSDSASGTYEQFF.

The gene calls are TRBV6-6 and TRBJ2-1, with a tentative D call TRBD1 (5 bases). Germline values: CDR1 MNHNY, CDR2 SVGAGI (reference sequence). Trimming cost V 6 bases and J 7 bases, with 16 bases left between them. This CDR3 contains 14 residues. CDR3 sequence reads: CASSLMGLRNEQFF. The CDR3 region has the DNA TGTGCCAGCAGCCTTATGGGGCTAAGGAATGAGCAGTTCTTC.

In its sample, this clone was seen once. The chain employs TRBV19 and TRBJ1-1; D perhaps matches TRBD1 (5 bases). The V end lost 2 bases, the J end lost 4 bases, and 14 bases lay between the germline ends. Germline CDR1 reads LNHDA; CDR2 reads SQIVND (reference sequence). This CDR3 region has 15 residues. CDR3 region: CASSIIQGESTEAFF. CDR3 DNA: TGTGCCAGTAGTATAATCCAGGGTGAATCCACTGAAGCTTTCTTT.

The chain employs TRBV6-5 and TRBJ2-5, with D uncertain. Germline loops: CDR1 MNHEY, CDR2 SVGAGI. Trimming took off 0 bases at V and 1 base at J, with 12 bases between the two ends. This CDR3 spans 16 amino acids. The CDR3 DNA follows: TGTGCCAGCAGTTACTCGAAAACCGTCGGCCAAGAGACCCAGTACTTC. Translation gives CASSYSKTVGQETQYF.

V and J are TRBV18 and TRBJ2-5; D is possibly TRBD2 (6 bases). The CDR3 runs 15 residues. V lost 4 bases and J 2 bases, leaving 14 bases between the germline ends. Germline V CDR1 and CDR2: KGHSH, LQKENI. This CDR3 is CASSLFGGAQETQYF. CDR3 nucleotide sequence: TGTGCCAGCTCACTCTTTGGCGGGGCTCAAGAGACCCAGTACTTC.

V usage is TRBV14 and J usage is TRBJ2-2, with D tentatively TRBD2 (6 bases). This CDR3 has 14 residues. Per the germline V gene, CDR1 is SGHDN and CDR2 is FVKESK. The V and J ends lost 3 bases and 6 bases respectively, with 11 bases between them. This CDR3 is CASSQDYPAGELFF. The CDR3 DNA reads TGTGCCAGCAGCCAGGACTACCCAGCCGGGGAGCTGTTTTTT.

The CDR3 nucleotides read TGCAGCGTTGGACTAGGACAGGACCCTAAAGGCTACACCTTC. This gives the protein CSVGLGQDPKGYTF. The genes are TRBV29-1 and TRBJ1-2, with 7 positions matching TRBD1. The germline gives CDR1 SQVTM, CDR2 ANQGSEA. The CDR3 covers 14 residues. V was pared by 4 bases and J by 8 bases, with 13 bases of the junction left unmatched.